These 22 T cell receptor beta chains came from one sample sequenced in a study of response to subunit inactivated influenza vaccine. TCRdb passed the RT-PCR reads through MiXCR, listing each CDR3 protein once. The sample has around 200,000 distinct CDR3 sequences, approximately 8.7% seen once. The specimen was non-naive T cells sorted from PBMCs, collected on the day of vaccination. Source of these receptors: a man aged 45-60 years who received an inactivated influenza vaccine.

This clonotype has more than one count but fewer than ten. V and J are TRBV7-2 and TRBJ1-1; D not certain. The CDR3 extends over 12 amino acids. V shed 1 base and J shed 13 bases, with 13 bases lying between them. The V gene's germline CDR1 is SGHTA and CDR2 FQGNSA. For the CDR3, the DNA is TGTGCCAGCAGCTTAGAACTAGGGAGTGATTTCTTT. Translated: CASSLELGSDFF.

The rearrangement links TRBV2 to TRBJ2-6, with D uncertain. CDR3 size: 15 residues. V dropped 5 bases and J dropped 2 bases, with 10 bases sitting between them. The germline CDR1 and CDR2 sequences are SNHLY and FYNNEI. The CDR3 sequence: CASSQVRTGANVLTF. CDR3 nucleotides: TGTGCCAGCAGTCAGGTCCGCACTGGGGCCAACGTCCTGACTTTC. Full variable domain (rest looked up from reference TRBV2 and TRBJ2-6): EPEVTQTPSHQVTQMGQEVILRCVPISNHLYFYWYRQILGQKVEFLVSFYNNEISEKSEIFDDQFSVERPDGSNFTLKIRSTKLEDSAMYFCASSQVRTGANVLTFGAGSRLTVL.

The rearrangement links TRBV20-1 to TRBJ1-5; no clear D. Trimming took 2 bases from V and 3 from J, leaving 8 bases between them. This CDR3 contains 13 residues. Germline values: CDR1 DFQATT, CDR2 SNEGSKA (reference sequence). This CDR3 reads CSARHGLNQPQHF. In DNA, the CDR3 is TGCAGTGCTAGACATGGCCTCAATCAGCCCCAGCATTTT.

This clonotype came up many times. The chain employs TRBV12-3 or TRBV12-4 and TRBJ2-7; D gene unclear. Trimming took off 2 bases at V and 3 bases at J, with 14 bases between the two ends. The CDR3 is 15 amino acids. The CDR3 sequence: CASSLRQSPIYEQYF. As DNA, the CDR3 is TGTGCCAGCAGTTTAAGGCAGAGCCCTATCTACGAGCAGTACTTC.

The J gene is TRBJ2-2, the V gene TRBV20-1, with D perhaps matching TRBD1 (7 bases). From germline, CDR1 is DFQATT and CDR2 SNEGSKA (reference sequence). The V end lost 0 bases, the J end lost 4 bases, and 9 bases lay between the germline ends. This CDR3 has 14 amino acids. The CDR3 spells CSAREEGATGELFF. As DNA, the CDR3 is TGCAGTGCTAGAGAGGAGGGGGCCACCGGGGAGCTGTTTTTT.

Ten or more counts support this clonotype. J is TRBJ1-6 and V is TRBV4-1, with D unclear. The CDR3 has 13 amino acids. Per the germline V gene, CDR1 is MGHRA and CDR2 is YSYEKL. Trimming pared 5 bases from V and 9 bases from J, leaving 11 bases between. The CDR3 DNA reads TGCGCCAGCAGCTACAGCGGTAGTTCACCCCTCCACTTT. The encoded protein is CASSYSGSSPLHF.

The sample holds a few counts of this clonotype. This chain uses TRBV9 with TRBJ2-3, with D unresolved. Germline assignment: CDR1 SGDLS and CDR2 YYNGEE. The CDR3 totals 14 residues. Trimming pared 0 bases from V and 2 bases from J, leaving 7 bases between. This chain's CDR3 is CASSVGLATDTQYF. CDR3 nucleotides: TGTGCCAGCAGCGTAGGACTTGCCACAGATACGCAGTATTTT.

The table lists this clonotype with many counts. The rearrangement links TRBV12-3 or TRBV12-4 to TRBJ2-1; possibly TRBD1 or TRBD2 for D (5 bases each). Trimming stripped 8 bases from V and 13 bases from J, with 24 bases between. CDR3 length equals 14 residues. The CDR3 loop is CASRTGTNPTGQFF. The CDR3 coding sequence is TGTGCCAGCCGCACCGGGACCAACCCCACGGGTCAGTTCTTC.

This clonotype has just a few counts. J is TRBJ2-1 and V is TRBV4-2, with D possibly being TRBD1 (5 bases). CDR3 length: 13 amino acids. V gave up 3 bases and J gave up 9 bases, with 12 bases separating them. Germline V lookup: CDR1 LGHNA, CDR2 YNFKEQ. CDR3 in DNA: TGTGCCAGCAGCCAGGATACAGGATTTGAGCAGTTCTTC. The encoded protein is CASSQDTGFEQFF.

This clonotype was seen many times. This chain links TRBV21-1 with TRBJ2-2; the table gives TRBD2 as D, unverified against the DNA. TRBV21-1 is an annotated pseudogene. CDR3 length: 19 residues. The CDR3 DNA is TGTGCCAGCAGCAAAGTACTAGCGGGAGTAATCCCCAACACCGGGGAGCTGTTTTTT. Protein: CASSKVLAGVIPNTGELFF.

The V call is TRBV5-8, the J call TRBJ2-2; D possibly matches TRBD1 or TRBD2 (6 bases each). The germline CDR1 and CDR2 sequences are SGHTS and YDEGEE. V lost 7 bases to trimming and J lost 6 bases, with 19 bases between them. This CDR3 is built from 15 residues. The CDR3, as DNA: TGTGCCAGCCCCCCAAGGGGGGTTTACGCCGGGGAGCTGTTTTTT. Protein: CASPPRGVYAGELFF.

This clonotype occurred a few times. DNA for the CDR3: TGTGCCAGCAGCCTCTCCCTTAGCGGGGTCTACGAGCAGTACTTC. It codes for CASSLSLSGVYEQYF. The rearrangement joins TRBV3-1 to TRBJ2-7; TRBD2 aligns across 8 bases. Germline-derived CDR1 and CDR2 are LGHDT and YNNKEL (reference sequence). Losses at the gene ends were 4 bases for V and 3 bases for J; bases not matched to a gene: 8. This CDR3 comprises 15 residues.

This clonotype showed up many times. The rearrangement uses TRBV5-5 and TRBJ1-1; D gene uncertain. The germline gives CDR1 SGHKS, CDR2 YYEKEE (reference sequence). V dropped 0 bases and J dropped 2 bases, with 8 bases sitting between them. The CDR3 runs to 14 residues. The CDR3 loop reads CASSLVGSNTEAFF. CDR3 bases: TGTGCCAGCAGCTTGGTGGGCAGCAACACTGAAGCTTTCTTT.

This clonotype was recorded at least ten times. The gene calls are TRBV29-1 and TRBJ2-1; 10 bases are a match to TRBD1. Germline-derived CDR1 and CDR2 are SQVTM and ANQGSEA. The CDR3 is made up of 14 amino acids. V shed 4 bases, J shed 8 bases, and the junction held 8 bases outside the gene matches. CDR3 region: CSVVKGTGVDEQFF. In DNA form, the CDR3 reads TGCAGCGTTGTGAAAGGGACAGGGGTGGATGAGCAGTTCTTC.

The sample holds many counts of this clonotype. This chain links TRBV6-6 with TRBJ2-3; D is possibly TRBD2 (5 bases). Trimming took off 1 base at V and 5 bases at J, with 7 bases between the two ends. CDR1 is MNHNY and CDR2 is SVGAGI in the germline V gene (reference sequence). The CDR3 sequence is 13 residues long. CDR3: CASSYYRGDTQYF. The CDR3 region has the DNA TGTGCCAGCAGTTACTACCGGGGAGATACGCAGTATTTT.

This clonotype was seen a handful of times. The V call is TRBV6-2 or TRBV6-3, the J call TRBJ2-7, with TRBD2 identical over 8 bases. The CDR3 has 16 residues. Trimming took 4 bases from V and 3 from J; bases not matched to a gene: 11. Germline lookup yields CDR1 MNHEY and CDR2 SVGEGT. Here the CDR3 DNA reads TGTGCCAGCAGTTTACACCGCGGGACTAGTAACTACGAGCAGTACTTC. Translation: CASSLHRGTSNYEQYF.

The chain combines TRBV5-1 with TRBJ2-7, with 9 bases that match TRBD1. The trim removed 1 base at V and 5 bases at J, leaving 4 bases unmatched. This CDR3 spans 14 amino acids. The germline V gene has CDR1 SGHRS and CDR2 YFSETQ. The CDR3 reads CASSLTQGANEQYF. For the CDR3, the DNA is TGCGCCAGCAGCTTGACACAGGGGGCGAACGAGCAGTACTTC.

This clonotype was recorded many times. The chain carries TRBV29-1 and TRBJ2-1, with 10 bases lining up with TRBD2. V shed 4 bases and J 5 bases; nucleotides not matched to a gene: 8. The CDR3 sequence is 15 residues long. CDR1 and CDR2 from the germline V gene are SQVTM and ANQGSEA. The DNA of the CDR3 is TGCAGCGTTGGGGGGCCGGGACTAGCGAACAATGAGCAGTTCTTC. It is translated as CSVGGPGLANNEQFF.

This clonotype was seen at least ten times. The chain is built from TRBV28 and TRBJ2-1; perhaps D is TRBD1 or TRBD2 (5 bases each). This CDR3 comprises 15 residues. Trimming left V 6 bases short and J 5 bases short, with 17 bases between. Germline CDR1 is MDHEN and CDR2 is SYDVKM. CDR3 in amino acids: CASRKLGRSHNEQFF. The CDR3, as DNA: TGTGCCAGCAGAAAGTTGGGACGGTCCCACAATGAGCAGTTCTTC. The full variable domain, in which reference TRBV28 and TRBJ2-1 provide the parts outside the CDR3, is DVKVTQSSRYLVKRTGEKVFLECVQDMDHENMFWYRQDPGLGLRLIYFSYDVKMKEKGDIPEGYSVSREKKERFSLILESASTNQTSMYLCASRKLGRSHNEQFFGPGTRLTVL.

This clonotype appeared many times. This rearrangement joins TRBV19 to TRBJ2-1; 10 nucleotides align to TRBD2. The V gene end was trimmed by 4 bases and the J gene end by 4 bases; junction bases not matched to a gene: 10. The germline CDR1 and CDR2 sequences are LNHDA and SQIVND (reference sequence). This CDR3 is built from 17 residues. CDR3 nucleotide sequence: TGTGCCAGTAGTAGGGTAGCGGGGGGCCTTCGTTACAATGAGCAGTTCTTC. Translating it yields CASSRVAGGLRYNEQFF. Full variable domain (remainder filled in from reference TRBV19 and TRBJ2-1): DGGITQSPKYLFRKEGQNVTLSCEQNLNHDAMYWYRQDPGQGLRLIYYSQIVNDFQKGDIAEGYSVSREKKESFPLTVTSAQKNPTAFYLCASSRVAGGLRYNEQFFGPGTRLTVL.

This clonotype was seen repeatedly, ten times or more. V and J are TRBV6-4 and TRBJ2-2, with TRBD1 identical over 9 bases. Germline CDR1 MRHNA, CDR2 SNTAGT. CDR3 length equals 15 residues. V gave up 6 bases and J gave up 1 base; unmatched junction bases: 3. CDR3 sequence reads: CASSEGQGNTGELFF. The CDR3 DNA sequence: TGTGCCAGCAGCGAGGGACAGGGGAACACCGGGGAGCTGTTTTTT.

The chain links TRBV11-2 to TRBJ2-5, with D perhaps matching TRBD1 (6 bases). Germline loops: CDR1 SGHAT, CDR2 FQNNGV. Trimming left V 5 bases short and J 2 bases short, with 9 bases between. This CDR3 region has 13 residues. CDR3 in amino acids: CASSRGTQETQYF. The CDR3 DNA follows: TGTGCCAGCAGCAGGGGGACACAAGAGACCCAGTACTTC.